The 2 T cell receptor beta chains presented below share a single source sample, sequenced in a study of cytomegalovirus exposure and HLA in healthy donors (dated by TCRdb to about 2017). Libraries came from the immunoSEQ multiplex PCR assay. A mixture of 60 forward primers for TCR Vbeta segments and 13 reverse primers for TCR Jbeta segments was used in the multiplex PCR. TCRdb mirrors the immuneACCESS table, restricted to in-frame sequences. Some clones are absent from its copies; in checked studies, under half trace to an unresolved V gene, and the reason for the others is unknown. Present in this sample are some 140,000 clones, roughly 85% of which were seen just once. The biggest ten clones account for approximately 7% of the sample. Specimen: PBMCs. The receptors were sampled from a man aged 35-49 years in good health and CMV-seropositive.

The rearrangement links TRBV27 to TRBJ2-2; 7 bases line up with TRBD1. Germline assignment: CDR1 MNHEY and CDR2 SMNVEV (reference sequence). J gave up 1 base and V 6 bases, and 5 bases lay outside the gene matches. The CDR3 is made up of 15 amino acids. The CDR3 protein is CASSFGTENTGELFF. CDR3 DNA sequence: TGTGCCAGCAGCTTCGGGACAGAGAACACCGGGGAGCTGTTTTTT.

This chain joins TRBV18 and TRBJ2-1; 7 nucleotides agree with TRBD2. With V trimmed by 2 bases and J by 6 bases, 4 bases remained unmatched. In germline, CDR1 is KGHSH, CDR2 LQKENI. The CDR3 contains 14 residues. The CDR3 reads CASSPSGGSNEQFF. The DNA of the CDR3 is TGTGCCAGCTCACCATCAGGCGGGAGCAATGAGCAGTTCTTC.